The 5 T cell receptor beta chains presented below share a single source sample, sequenced in a study of T cell responses to AZD1222 COVID-19 vaccine. Sequenced by immunoSEQ multiplex PCR; TCRdb stores in-frame clones only, minus some. Of 100,000 to 150,000 clones in the sample, 85% to 95% were seen once. Sequences were derived from peripheral blood, sampled on day 0 of AZD1222 vaccination. The source of these receptors is an adult in good health.

This chain connects TRBV18 to TRBJ1-1; TRBD1 matches at 9 bases. The J segment lost 5 bases and the V segment lost 5 bases, leaving 3 bases of the junction unmatched. Per germline, CDR1 KGHSH and CDR2 LQKENI. The CDR3 is made up of 13 amino acids. The CDR3 DNA is TGTGCCAGCTCAGGGACAGGGAGGACTGAAGCTTTCTTT. This encodes CASSGTGRTEAFF.

The chain combines TRBV30 with TRBJ1-5, with TRBD1 as a possible D gene (5 bases). Per the germline V gene, CDR1 is GTSNPN and CDR2 is SVGIG (reference sequence). CDR3 length: 15 amino acids. Trimming stripped 4 bases from V and 0 bases from J, with 13 bases between. CDR3 coding DNA: TGTGCCTGGAAGCGGGACTACAGTAGCAATCAGCCCCAGCATTTT. As protein: CAWKRDYSSNQPQHF.

The CDR3 DNA sequence: TGTGCCAGCAGCGAACGGGCGGGGATCGGGACCGGGGAGCTGTTTTTT. The encoded protein is CASSERAGIGTGELFF. The chain joins TRBV9 to TRBJ2-2; maybe TRBD2 (6 bases). Trimming pared 3 bases from V and 5 bases from J, leaving 17 bases between. This CDR3 is built from 16 residues. Germline-derived CDR1 and CDR2 are SGDLS and YYNGEE.

The rearrangement links TRBV7-3 to TRBJ2-1, with a weak D call TRBD2 (5 bases). CDR1 is SGHTA, CDR2 FQGTGA, per germline. The CDR3 contains 15 residues. V lost 5 bases and J lost 8, with 19 bases in between. DNA for the CDR3: TGTGCCAGCAGCCCCCTGCCCGCGGCGGGCGATGAGCAGTTCTTC. Protein sequence: CASSPLPAAGDEQFF.

The chain carries TRBV28 and TRBJ1-5; 9 nucleotides match TRBD1. The trim removed 5 bases at V and 2 bases at J, leaving 10 bases unmatched. CDR3 size: 17 residues. From germline, CDR1 is MDHEN and CDR2 SYDVKM. CDR3 region: CASSPAGTGLGNQPQHF. The CDR3 bases are TGTGCCAGCAGTCCCGCCGGGACAGGGTTAGGCAATCAGCCCCAGCATTTT.